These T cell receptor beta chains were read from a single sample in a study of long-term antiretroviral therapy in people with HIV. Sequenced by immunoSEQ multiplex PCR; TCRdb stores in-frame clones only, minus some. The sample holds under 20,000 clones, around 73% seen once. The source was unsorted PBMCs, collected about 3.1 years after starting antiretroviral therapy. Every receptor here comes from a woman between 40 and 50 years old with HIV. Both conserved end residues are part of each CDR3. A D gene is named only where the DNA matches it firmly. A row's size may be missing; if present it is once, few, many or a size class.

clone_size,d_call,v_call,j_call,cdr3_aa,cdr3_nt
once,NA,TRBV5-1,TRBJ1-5,CASSLDGEGQPQHF,TGCGCCAGCAGCTTGGACGGCGAGGGTCAGCCCCAGCATTTT
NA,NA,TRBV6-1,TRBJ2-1,CASSASPGREQFF,TGTGCCAGCAGTGCCTCTCCTGGGCGAGAGCAGTTCTTC
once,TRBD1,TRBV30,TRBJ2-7,CALTGFSYEQYF,TGTGCCTTGACAGGGTTCTCCTACGAGCAGTACTTC
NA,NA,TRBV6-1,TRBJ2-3,CASSHGGSGTDTQYF,TGTGCCAGCAGTCACGGGGGCTCCGGCACAGATACGCAGTATTTT
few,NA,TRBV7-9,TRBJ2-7,CASSQGGGPYEQYF,TGTGCCAGCAGCCAAGGAGGGGGCCCCTACGAGCAGTACTTC
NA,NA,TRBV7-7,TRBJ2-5,CASSLGQKETQYF,TGTGCCAGCAGCTTAGGACAGAAAGAGACCCAGTACTTC
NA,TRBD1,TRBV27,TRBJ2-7,CASSTRRDSPLGF,TGTGCCAGCAGTACTAGACGGGACAGCCCTTTGGGCTTC
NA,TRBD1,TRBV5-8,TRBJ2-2,CASSSTGYTTGELFF,TGTGCCAGCAGCTCGACAGGGTATACCACCGGGGAGCTGTTTTTT
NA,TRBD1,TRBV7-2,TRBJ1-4,CASRYRGRGEKLFF,TGTGCCAGCAGATACAGGGGGCGCGGAGAAAAACTGTTTTTT
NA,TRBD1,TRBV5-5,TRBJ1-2,CASSYGTDANYGYTF,TGTGCCAGCAGCTATGGGACAGACGCTAACTATGGCTACACCTTC
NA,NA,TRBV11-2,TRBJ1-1,CASSLTEGAGTEAFF,TGTGCCAGCAGCTTGACAGAAGGGGCTGGCACTGAAGCTTTCTTT
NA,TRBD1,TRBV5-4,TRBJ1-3,CASSLGGDRAGNTIYF,TGTGCCAGCAGCTTGGGGGGGGACAGGGCAGGAAACACCATATATTTT
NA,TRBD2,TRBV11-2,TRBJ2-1,CASSLRSGGAPEQFF,TGTGCCAGCAGCTTACGAAGCGGGGGGGCCCCTGAGCAGTTCTTC
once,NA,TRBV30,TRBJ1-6,CAWTFWGSSYNSPLHF,TGTGCCTGGACCTTTTGGGGGAGCTCCTATAATTCACCCCTCCACTTT
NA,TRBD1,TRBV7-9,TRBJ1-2,CASSQTTGAVSYYGYTF,TGTGCCAGCAGCCAAACGACAGGGGCCGTTTCATACTATGGCTACACCTTC
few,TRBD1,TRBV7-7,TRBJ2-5,CASSLGDRVETQYF,TGTGCCAGCAGCCTTGGGGACAGGGTAGAGACCCAGTACTTC